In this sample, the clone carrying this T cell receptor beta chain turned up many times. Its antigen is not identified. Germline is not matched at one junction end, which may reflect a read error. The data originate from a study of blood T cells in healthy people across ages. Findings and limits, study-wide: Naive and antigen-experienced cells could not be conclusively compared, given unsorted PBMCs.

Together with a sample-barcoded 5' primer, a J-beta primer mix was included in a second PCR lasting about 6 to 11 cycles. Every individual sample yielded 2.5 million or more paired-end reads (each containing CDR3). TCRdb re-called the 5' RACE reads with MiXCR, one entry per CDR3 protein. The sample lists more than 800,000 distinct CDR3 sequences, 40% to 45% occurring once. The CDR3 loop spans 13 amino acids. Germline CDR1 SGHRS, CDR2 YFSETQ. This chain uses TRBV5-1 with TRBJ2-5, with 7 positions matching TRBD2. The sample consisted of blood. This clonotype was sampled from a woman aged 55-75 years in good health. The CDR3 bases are TGTGCCAGCAGCGTAGCTAGCGGCGAGACCCAGTACTTC. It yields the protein CASSVASGETQYF.